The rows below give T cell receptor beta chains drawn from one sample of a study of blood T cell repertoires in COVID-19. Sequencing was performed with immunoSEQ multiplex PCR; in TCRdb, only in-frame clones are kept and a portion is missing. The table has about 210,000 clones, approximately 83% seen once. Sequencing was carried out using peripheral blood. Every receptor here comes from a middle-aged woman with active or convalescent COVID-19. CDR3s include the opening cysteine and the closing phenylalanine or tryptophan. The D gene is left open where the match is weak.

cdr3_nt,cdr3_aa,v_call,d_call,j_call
TGTGCCAGTAGACCGCGGGACAGCTCCTACGAGCAGTACTTC,CASRPRDSSYEQYF,TRBV19,NA,TRBJ2-7
TGTGCCAGTAGTATGGGTCAAGAGGTACCTGAAGCTTTCTTT,CASSMGQEVPEAFF,TRBV19,NA,TRBJ1-1
TGTGCCAGCCCAACAGGGGTGGAAAGCAATCAGCCCCAGCATTTT,CASPTGVESNQPQHF,TRBV6-4,TRBD1,TRBJ1-5
TGTGCCAGCAGCCCCGGAGGGGATGAGCAGTTCTTC,CASSPGGDEQFF,TRBV9,NA,TRBJ2-1
TGTGCCAGCAGCTCGCCGCGACTAGAGGCAGATACGCAGTATTTT,CASSSPRLEADTQYF,TRBV5-4,NA,TRBJ2-3
TGTGCCAGCAGCTTTGGGCAGGGGATACTGAACACTGAAGCTTTCTTT,CASSFGQGILNTEAFF,TRBV5-4,NA,TRBJ1-1
TGCGCCAGCAGCTTGGGTGGGACAGGGGTAACACCCCTCCACTTT,CASSLGGTGVTPLHF,TRBV5-1,TRBD1,TRBJ1-6
TGTGCCAGCAGTTTCGGGACAGGGGCGAAACAGTACTTC,CASSFGTGAKQYF,TRBV6-2/TRBV6-3,TRBD1,TRBJ2-7
TGTGCCAGCAGTCGACAGGGCCCCGAAAAACTGTTTTTT,CASSRQGPEKLFF,TRBV12-3/TRBV12-4,TRBD1,TRBJ1-4
TGTGCCAGCTCACCGGAGGGAGTGCTCAGCTCCTACAATGAGCAGTTCTTC,CASSPEGVLSSYNEQFF,TRBV18,NA,TRBJ2-1
TGTGCCAGCCGGCCCCCAGGGGCCAATTCACCCCTCCACTTT,CASRPPGANSPLHF,TRBV6-6,NA,TRBJ1-6
TGTGCCAGCACCGGGGGGGTGTGGACTGAAGCTTTCTTT,CASTGGVWTEAFF,TRBV28,NA,TRBJ1-1
TGTGCCAGCAGCTTATTCACCAGATCCACTGAAGCTTTCTTT,CASSLFTRSTEAFF,TRBV7-3,NA,TRBJ1-1
TGTGCCAGCAGGGGGATATCGGGACATAATGAAAAACTGTTTTTT,CASRGISGHNEKLFF,TRBV7-9,NA,TRBJ1-4
TGTGCCAGCAGCCCAACGGCAGGGGGAATGGCAAATCAGCCCCAGCATTTT,CASSPTAGGMANQPQHF,TRBV7-9,TRBD1,TRBJ1-5
TGTGCCAGCAGCTTATGGGTTCAGGGGAACTATGGCTACACCTTC,CASSLWVQGNYGYTF,TRBV13,NA,TRBJ1-2
TGTGCCAGCAGCGTACGGGAGGGGGTGAACTATGGCTACACCTTC,CASSVREGVNYGYTF,TRBV9,NA,TRBJ1-2
TGTGCCATTATCCGGCCGGGTGAAGCTTTCTTT,CAIIRPGEAFF,TRBV12-3/TRBV12-4,NA,TRBJ1-1
TGTGCCAGCAGCTGGACAGTCGGTGGTTACGAGCAGTACTTC,CASSWTVGGYEQYF,TRBV28,NA,TRBJ2-7
TGCGCCAGCAGCCAAGAAGCTCAACAGGAAGCTTTCTTT,CASSQEAQQEAFF,TRBV4-3,NA,TRBJ1-1
TGTGCCGGACAGGGTGCGAACACCGGGGAGCTGTTTTTT,CAGQGANTGELFF,TRBV9,TRBD1,TRBJ2-2
TGTGCCAGCAGCTTCAGGGACAGGATATTCGATGAGCAGTTCTTC,CASSFRDRIFDEQFF,TRBV7-9,TRBD1,TRBJ2-1
TGCAGTGCAACGACAGGTTTCGAAGCTTTCTTT,CSATTGFEAFF,TRBV20-1,NA,TRBJ1-1